The 25 T cell receptor beta chains given below trace back to one sample, sequenced in a study of blood T cell repertoires in COVID-19. Using immunoSEQ multiplex PCR, the repertoire was profiled, and TCRdb retains in-frame clones only, with some absent. The table includes 250,000 to 350,000 clones, 80% to 90% detected once. The sequenced material came from PBMCs or T cells enriched from blood (not recorded which). These receptors were taken from a young woman who had recovered from COVID-19.

The chain couples TRBV12-3 or TRBV12-4 to TRBJ2-5, with D unclear. CDR3 length equals 11 residues. V was pared by 3 bases and J by 5 bases, with 4 bases between. The CDR3 sequence: CASSFLETQYF. CDR3 nucleotide sequence: TGTGCCAGCAGTTTCCTGGAGACCCAGTACTTC.

This clone was seen a few times. The chain employs TRBV27 and TRBJ1-2, with D possibly TRBD1 on 5 matching bases. The CDR3 totals 14 residues. The V end was cut by 4 bases, the J end by 11 bases, with 20 bases between. Germline CDR1 and CDR2: MNHEY and SMNVEV (reference sequence). The CDR3 protein is CASSSGYRRVGYTF. CDR3 in DNA: TGTGCCAGCAGTTCAGGGTACCGCCGGGTTGGTTACACCTTC.

The chain employs TRBV5-1 and TRBJ2-1; the D gene is possibly TRBD2 (5 bases). The CDR3 extends over 12 amino acids. CDR1 SGHRS and CDR2 YFSETQ come from the germline V gene. V was cut by 4 bases and J by 10 bases, with 12 bases left in between. CDR3 nucleotides: TGCGCCAGCAGCCCTACTAGGTACGAGCAGTTCTTC. It codes for CASSPTRYEQFF.

This chain links TRBV19 with TRBJ1-5; D gene uncertain. V was pared by 0 bases and J by 3 bases, with 6 bases between. Germline V lookup: CDR1 LNHDA, CDR2 SQIVND (reference sequence). This CDR3 spans 14 amino acids. CDR3 coding DNA: TGTGCCAGTAGTATAGACAGGTACAATCAGCCCCAGCATTTT. This sequence encodes CASSIDRYNQPQHF.

This chain uses TRBV5-1 with TRBJ1-1, with 9 bases lining up with TRBD1. In germline, CDR1 is SGHRS, CDR2 YFSETQ. The CDR3 totals 14 residues. After removal of 6 bases from V and 7 bases from J, the junction contained 10 bases not matched to a gene. The CDR3 sequence: CASTPGQGKIEAFF. In DNA form, the CDR3 reads TGCGCCAGCACCCCGGGACAGGGAAAAATTGAAGCTTTCTTT.

This chain links TRBV7-9 with TRBJ1-4; the D is unclear. The length of the CDR3 is 15 residues. V lost 5 bases, J lost 7 bases, and 17 bases lay in between. Germline CDR1 reads SEHNR; CDR2 reads FQNEAQ (reference sequence). CDR3 sequence (DNA): TGTGCCAGCAGCCCGCCATCGGCGGGTCGTGAAAAACTGTTTTTT. The encoded protein is CASSPPSAGREKLFF.

The genes are TRBV9 and TRBJ2-1; 15 bases agree with TRBD2. Germline V gene data show CDR1 as SGDLS and CDR2 as YYNGEE. CDR3 length: 20 amino acids. V was clipped by 3 bases and J by 5 bases; unmatched bases: 15. CDR3 sequence (DNA): TGTGCCAGCAGCGCAAGTCCCGGGACTAGCGGGGGGTTCTTGGACAATGAGCAGTTCTTC. It specifies CASSASPGTSGGFLDNEQFF.

The V call is TRBV7-9, the J call TRBJ1-1; 9 bases align to TRBD1. This CDR3 spans 16 amino acids. Germline CDR1 SEHNR, CDR2 FQNEAQ (reference sequence). With V trimmed by 3 bases and J by 3 bases, 8 bases remained unmatched. CDR3 in DNA: TGTGCCAGCAGCTTGGGGGTAGGACAGGGGTACACTGAAGCTTTCTTT. It specifies CASSLGVGQGYTEAFF.

CDR3 amino acids: CASSASPQTGGAQYF. The CDR3 nucleotides read TGTGCCAGCAGCGCCTCCCCCCAAACAGGGGGAGCGCAGTACTTC. V and J are TRBV9 and TRBJ2-7; 8 bases line up with TRBD1. V lost 3 bases and J lost 9; bases outside the gene matches: 14. The CDR3 has 15 amino acids. Germline V lookup: CDR1 SGDLS, CDR2 YYNGEE.

This rearrangement joins TRBV19 to TRBJ2-5; the match to TRBD2 covers 7 bases. This CDR3 region has 12 residues. Germline loops: CDR1 LNHDA, CDR2 SQIVND (reference sequence). The trim removed 8 bases at V and 5 bases at J, leaving 5 bases unmatched. The chain's CDR3 is CASARRGETQYF. The DNA of the CDR3 is TGTGCCAGTGCCCGGCGGGGGGAGACCCAGTACTTC.

This clone appeared a single time. J is TRBJ2-7 and V is TRBV7-9; the D gene is possibly TRBD1 (5 bases). V was trimmed by 1 base and J by 5 bases, leaving 9 bases between them. Germline values: CDR1 SEHNR, CDR2 FQNEAQ (reference sequence). This CDR3 has 13 amino acids. The CDR3 coding sequence is TGTGCCAGCAGCTTAGTAGGGGTGGACGAGCAGTACTTC. Protein sequence: CASSLVGVDEQYF.

This chain uses TRBV29-1 with TRBJ2-7; D may be TRBD1 (6 bases). The CDR3 totals 12 residues. Germline values: CDR1 SQVTM, CDR2 ANQGSEA. The ends were cut back, 5 bases at V and 5 bases at J, with 13 bases in the middle. In DNA form, the CDR3 reads TGCAGCGTTCGCAGGGGAACCCACGAGCAGTACTTC. The encoded protein is CSVRRGTHEQYF.

This clone was counted a single time. The genes are TRBV3-1 (or the pseudogene TRBV3-2) and TRBJ2-5; 13 nucleotides agree with TRBD2. The germline gives CDR1 LGHDT, CDR2 YNNKEL (reference sequence). This CDR3 is built from 16 residues. V dropped 7 bases and J dropped 4; count of bases not matched to a gene: 9. CDR3 sequence: CASTRTSGGLGETQYF. The DNA for the CDR3 is TGTGCCAGCACTAGGACTAGCGGGGGTTTGGGAGAGACCCAGTACTTC.

This clone was recorded once. This chain joins TRBV28 and TRBJ1-5; D uncertain. The V and J ends lost 4 bases and 7 bases respectively, with 11 bases between them. Germline values: CDR1 MDHEN, CDR2 SYDVKM. This CDR3 is 13 amino acids long. CDR3 residues: CASSSSFIQPQHF. CDR3 sequence (DNA): TGTGCCAGCAGTTCGAGCTTTATCCAGCCCCAGCATTTT.

V and J are TRBV28 and TRBJ2-3; 9 nucleotides agree with TRBD1. The V and J ends lost 6 bases and 1 base, in that order; junction bases with no gene match: 8. Germline V gene sequence: CDR1 MDHEN, CDR2 SYDVKM. This CDR3 is built from 16 residues. The CDR3 bases are TGTGCCAGCAGGGGCGGGACAGGGAAAGGCACAGATACGCAGTATTTT. Encoded protein: CASRGGTGKGTDTQYF. The whole variable domain, remainder taken from reference TRBV28 and TRBJ2-3, is DVKVTQSSRYLVKRTGEKVFLECVQDMDHENMFWYRQDPGLGLRLIYFSYDVKMKEKGDIPEGYSVSREKKERFSLILESASTNQTSMYLCASRGGTGKGTDTQYFGPGTRLTVL.

V is TRBV28 and J is TRBJ2-3; TRBD2 agrees at 14 bases. Germline trimming cut 5 bases from V and 6 bases from J; bases unmatched to any gene: 7. Per the germline V gene, CDR1 is MDHEN and CDR2 is SYDVKM. CDR3 length: 16 residues. The CDR3 DNA sequence: TGTGCCAGCAGTCCGGGACTAGCGGGGGTGGTTGATACGCAGTATTTT. Protein product: CASSPGLAGVVDTQYF.

This rearrangement joins TRBV21-1 to TRBJ1-1; no DNA check was done on the table's D call, TRBD1. TRBV21-1 is termed a pseudogene. CDR3 length: 18 amino acids. In nucleotides, the CDR3 is TGTGCCAGCCCCCTTAGAAAAAGACAGGGAAATATGAACACTGAAGCTTTCTTT. Encoded protein: CASPLRKRQGNMNTEAFF.

This clone has just a few counts. The chain joins TRBV30 to TRBJ2-1, with 7 bases matching TRBD2. CDR1 GTSNPN and CDR2 SVGIG come from the germline V gene (reference sequence). The V segment lost 0 bases and the J segment 2 bases; nucleotides outside the gene matches: 7. This CDR3 spans 16 amino acids. This chain's CDR3 is CAWSVRAGLPYNEQFF. The CDR3 nucleotides read TGTGCCTGGAGTGTACGTGCGGGACTACCCTACAATGAGCAGTTCTTC. Complete variable domain (other parts from reference TRBV30 and TRBJ2-1): SQTIHQWPATLVQPVGSPLSLECTVEGTSNPNLYWYRQAAGRGLQLLFYSVGIGQISSEVPQNLSASRPQDRQFILSSKKLLLSDSGFYLCAWSVRAGLPYNEQFFGPGTRLTVL.

The chain links TRBV5-1 to TRBJ1-3, with no clear D. Germline V CDR1 and CDR2: SGHRS, YFSETQ. The CDR3 contains 15 residues. V gave up 0 bases and J gave up 2 bases, with 9 bases separating them. The CDR3 sequence is CASSLAGSPGNTIYF. Here the CDR3 DNA reads TGCGCCAGCAGCTTGGCAGGCAGCCCTGGAAACACCATATATTTT. The full variable domain, rest sourced from reference TRBV5-1 and TRBJ1-3, is KAGVTQTPRYLIKTRGQQVTLSCSPISGHRSVSWYQQTPGQGLQFLFEYFSETQRNKGNFPGRFSGRQFSNSRSEMNVSTLELGDSALYLCASSLAGSPGNTIYFGEGSWLTVV.

The rearrangement links TRBV9 to TRBJ1-6, with TRBD1 as a possible D gene (5 bases). Deletions cut 0 bases from V and 3 bases from J, with 10 bases between. The CDR3 has 16 residues. Germline CDR1 SGDLS, CDR2 YYNGEE. The CDR3 DNA sequence: TGTGCCAGCAGCGTAGGAGACAGTAACTATAATTCACCCCTCCACTTT. This codes for CASSVGDSNYNSPLHF. The full variable domain, rest sourced from reference TRBV9 and TRBJ1-6, is DSGVTQTPKHLITATGQRVTLRCSPRSGDLSVYWYQQSLDQGLQFLIQYYNGEERAKGNILERFSAQQFPDLHSELNLSSLELGDSALYFCASSVGDSNYNSPLHFGNGTRLTVT.

The rearrangement links TRBV5-1 to TRBJ2-3, with 10 bases aligning to TRBD2. The germline CDR1 and CDR2 sequences are SGHRS and YFSETQ. CDR3 length equals 17 residues. Losses at the gene ends were 2 bases for V and 1 base for J; bases not matched to a gene: 7. CDR3 sequence: CASSFTSGGVGTDTQYF. The DNA of the CDR3 is TGCGCCAGCAGCTTTACCAGCGGGGGGGTCGGCACAGATACGCAGTATTTT.

The chain uses TRBV4-1 and TRBJ2-2; unclear D gene. Trimming left V 0 bases short and J 7 bases short, with 6 bases between. The CDR3 covers 13 residues. Germline V gene lookup returns CDR1 MGHRA and CDR2 YSYEKL. The CDR3 DNA reads TGCGCCAGCAGCCAAGATCCGGTCGGGGAGCTGTTTTTT. Amino acids: CASSQDPVGELFF.

The genes are TRBV14 and TRBJ1-1; weak D call: TRBD1 (5 bases). Germline-derived CDR1 and CDR2 are SGHDN and FVKESK. The ends were cut back, 2 bases at V and 4 bases at J, with 8 bases in the middle. The CDR3 length is 13 residues. CDR3 bases: TGTGCCAGCAGCCAACCGGACACCACTGAAGCTTTCTTT. It specifies CASSQPDTTEAFF.

Many counts were recorded for this clone. The V gene is TRBV19, the J gene TRBJ2-1; D gene unclear. This CDR3 spans 15 amino acids. The germline V gene has CDR1 LNHDA and CDR2 SQIVND (reference sequence). Trimming cost V 0 bases and J 6 bases, with 12 bases left between them. This CDR3 is CASSIDKGGPNEQFF. CDR3 in DNA: TGTGCCAGTAGTATAGATAAAGGCGGCCCCAATGAGCAGTTCTTC.

A single count supports this clone. V gene TRBV18 combines with J gene TRBJ1-5; TRBD1 is a possible D gene (6 bases). V was clipped by 3 bases and J by 7 bases, with 16 bases between them. Germline values: CDR1 KGHSH, CDR2 LQKENI. The CDR3 spans 15 residues. The CDR3 loop is CASSPKQGWGQPQHF. In DNA form, the CDR3 reads TGTGCCAGCTCACCTAAACAGGGCTGGGGGCAGCCCCAGCATTTT.